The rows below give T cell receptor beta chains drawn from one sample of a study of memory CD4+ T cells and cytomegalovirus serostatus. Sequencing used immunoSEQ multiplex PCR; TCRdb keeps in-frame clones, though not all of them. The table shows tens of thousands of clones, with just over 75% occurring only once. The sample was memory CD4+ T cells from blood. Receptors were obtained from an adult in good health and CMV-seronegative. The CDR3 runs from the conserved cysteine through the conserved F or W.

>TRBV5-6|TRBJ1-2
CASSGRNYGYTF
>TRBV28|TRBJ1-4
CASSLPPGTAEKLFF
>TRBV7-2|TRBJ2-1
CASSPRQGHLLVYEQFF
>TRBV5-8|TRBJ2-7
CASSSTDYYEQYF
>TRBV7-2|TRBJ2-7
CASSSVGRTEQYF
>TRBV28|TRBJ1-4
CASSAPTTNEKLFF
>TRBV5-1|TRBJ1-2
CASSLERGRDGYTF
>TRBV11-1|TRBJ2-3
CASSLGGDYITDTQYF
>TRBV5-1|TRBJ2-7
CASSTGTGDLYEQYF
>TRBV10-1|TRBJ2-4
CASSRDRDKNIQYF
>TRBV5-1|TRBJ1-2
CASSPEGHYGYTF
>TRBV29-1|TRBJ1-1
CSVVGTEAFF
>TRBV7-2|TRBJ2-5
CASSLALETQYF
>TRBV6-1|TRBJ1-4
CASSAQGVTKKLFF
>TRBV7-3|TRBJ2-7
CASSLNGYAEQYF
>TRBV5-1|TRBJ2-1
CASSFTRSGLAGENEQFF
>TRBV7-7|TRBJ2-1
CASSFSQNNEQFF
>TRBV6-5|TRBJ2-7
CASGSGGVSEQYF
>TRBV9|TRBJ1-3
CASSVLSGGLGNTIYF
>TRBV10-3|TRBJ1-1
CAISVRDRDTEAFF
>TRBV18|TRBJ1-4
CASSPDLGGLEKLFF
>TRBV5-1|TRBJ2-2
CASRDGRSLSAGELFF
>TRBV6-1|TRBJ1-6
CASSPGQGGSPLHF
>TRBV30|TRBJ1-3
CAWSLQGATNTIYF
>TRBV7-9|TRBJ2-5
CASSLRLAGAPYQETQYF